This entry describes one T cell receptor beta chain. Its antigen has not been determined. The input lacks base qualities; no much larger clone sits a single base away. Sequencing was performed on an Illumina HiSeq 1500. The raw public data were reprocessed by TCRdb itself: fastp quality trimming at Q25, MiXCR clonotype calling, in-frame beta chains only. Each CDR3 protein appears once, grouped with its most common genes and DNA. This sample is represented by about 360,000 distinct CDR3 sequences; less than 20% of them were singletons. Approximately 8% of the sample rests with the top ten. V is reduced by 4 bases and J by 14 bases, leaving a spacing of 12 bases between them. CDR1 and CDR2 (SGHAT, FQDESV) derive from the germline V gene (reference sequence). The CDR3 runs 11 amino acids, cysteine and phenylalanine included. Of the read, only the CDR3 DNA is kept; its 33 bases are in frame from base 1.

The sample belongs to a study of T cell repertoires in cytomegalovirus infection (dated by TCRdb to between 2019 and 2020). Some background on the complete study: Donor HLA type was relevant to the analysis, because carriage of CMV infection together with the matching HLA type was indicated by public TCR beta signatures. Overall study outcomes, separate from this receptor: Cumulative frequency of public TCR beta family members discriminated carriers of CMV infection plus the relevant HLA type in this cohort and an independent 352-donor cohort. In the ex vivo response, HLA-C-restricted CMV-specific TCR beta clonotypes were dominant, and in two of eight donors the single most frequent clonotype came from this HLA-C-restricted group.

The sequenced material came from PBMCs. The rearranged chain carries TRBV11-1 and TRBJ2-1; TRBD1 is a possible D gene, resting on 5 matching bases. The TCR comes from a human donor in good health (CMV status not recorded). Some clones in this sample may be carry-over from other donors' samples. CDR3 loop: CASSSPGLKFF. The DNA reads as follows: TGTGCCAGCAGCTCCCCAGGGCTGAAGTTCTTC.